A single sample gave rise to the 19 T cell receptor beta chains below, sequenced in a study of CD8+CD57+ T cells in acquired aplastic anemia. Genomic DNA acted as the template from which TCR beta VDJ combination and CDR3 sequence profiling were carried out. From the reads, TCRdb called clonotypes with MiXCR, one entry per CDR3 protein. The table records about 420,000 distinct CDR3 sequences, under 80% of them present only once. Sequencing was done on a sample of sorted CD4+, CD8+, or CD8+CD57+ T cells (not recorded which) from PBMCs. The receptors come from a human donor in good health, serving as a control.

This clonotype has ten or more counts. The V call is TRBV10-1, the J call TRBJ2-3; 10 bases fit TRBD1. This CDR3 is built from 14 residues. CDR1 WNHNN and CDR2 SYGVQD come from the germline V gene (reference sequence). J was trimmed by 6 bases and V by 9 bases; bases with no gene match: 9. For the CDR3, the DNA is TGCGCCAGGGGGGGGGGACAGGGGAGGGATACGCAGTATTTT. Translating it yields CARGGGQGRDTQYF.

V and J are TRBV7-6 and TRBJ2-7; 11 positions match TRBD2. Germline lookup yields CDR1 SGHVS and CDR2 FNYEAQ. V lost 5 bases to trimming and J lost 6 bases; unmatched junction nucleotides: 9. The CDR3 is 15 residues long. The CDR3 sequence is CASSPTRLAGIEQYF. For the CDR3, the DNA is TGTGCCAGCAGCCCAACGCGACTAGCGGGGATCGAGCAGTACTTC. Supplemented by reference TRBV7-6 and TRBJ2-7, the full variable domain reads GAGVSQSPRYKVTKRGQDVALRCDPISGHVSLYWYRQALGQGPEFLTYFNYEAQQDKSGLPNDRFSAERPEGSISTLTIQRTEQRDSAMYRCASSPTRLAGIEQYFGPGTRLTVT.

On this clonotype: The limits of the CDR3 on the DNA are not certain, so only TCRdb's listed CDR3 is given. V gene TRBV2 combines with J gene TRBJ1-5; the table's D gene call, TRBD1, was not cross checked with the DNA. Germline V lookup: CDR1 SNHLY, CDR2 FYNNEI. The CDR3 is 13 amino acids in total, end residues counted. This CDR3 reads CASSEVVGGGNHF.

This clonotype was observed a few times. The V gene is TRBV15, the J gene TRBJ2-7; 8 bases are shared with TRBD1. Germline CDR1 LNHNV, CDR2 YYDKDF (reference sequence). The CDR3 contains 15 residues. J was trimmed by 4 bases and V by 0 bases; bases with no gene match: 5. The CDR3 is CATSREGTGVYEQYF. CDR3 DNA: TGTGCCACCAGCAGAGAGGGGACAGGAGTATACGAGCAGTACTTC.

There are a few counts of this clonotype. The gene calls are TRBV10-1 and TRBJ2-7; D is tentatively TRBD1 or TRBD2 (5 bases each). The CDR3 has 13 residues. Germline-derived CDR1 and CDR2 are WNHNN and SYGVQD (reference sequence). The V and J ends lost 5 bases and 6 bases respectively, with 14 bases between them. CDR3 protein: CASSSSFGAEQYF. For the CDR3, the DNA is TGCGCCAGCAGTAGTTCCTTCGGGGCCGAGCAGTACTTC.

The chain joins TRBV2 to TRBJ2-7; perhaps D is TRBD1 or TRBD2 (5 bases each). Germline V gene sequence: CDR1 SNHLY, CDR2 FYNNEI. V dropped 6 bases and J dropped 0 bases, with 18 bases sitting between them. The CDR3 is 16 amino acids. The CDR3 DNA sequence: TGTGCCAGCAGCCTTCTCCGGGACCGAAGCTCCTACGAGCAGTACTTC. It yields the protein CASSLLRDRSSYEQYF.

Only a few counts were recorded for this clonotype. The junction departs from the called germline gene at one end, perhaps through a read error. The chain joins TRBV6-5 to TRBJ2-1; the D gene is possibly TRBD1 (5 bases). CDR3 length: 14 residues. CDR1 MNHEY and CDR2 SVGAGI come from the germline V gene. CDR3 in DNA: TGTGCCAGCAGTTGGGGCGGCTCCCACAATGAGCAGTTCTTC. It is translated as CASSWGGSHNEQFF.

This clonotype has a count of ten or more. The rearrangement links TRBV7-9 to TRBJ1-4; D remains ambiguous. CDR3 length: 13 residues. Looked up from germline, CDR1 is SEHNR and CDR2 is FQNEAQ (reference sequence). With 3 bases removed from V and 5 bases from J, the gap between germline ends came to 7 bases. CDR3: CASSFGRNEKLFF. CDR3 sequence (DNA): TGTGCCAGCAGCTTTGGACGAAATGAAAAACTGTTTTTT.

This clonotype was counted at least ten times. The chain combines TRBV13 with TRBJ2-2; 7 positions agree with TRBD1. Trimming at V came to 4 bases and at J to 5 bases, leaving 4 bases not matched to a gene. Germline assignment: CDR1 PRHDT and CDR2 FYEKMQ (reference sequence). The CDR3 totals 14 residues. For the CDR3, the DNA is TGTGCCAGCAGCTACCAGACAGGGACCGGGGAGCTGTTTTTT. It yields the protein CASSYQTGTGELFF.

This clonotype was counted ten times or more. The chain has TRBV7-8 and TRBJ1-6; D not certain. CDR1 and CDR2 (germline): SGHVS, FQNEAQ. The CDR3 contains 15 residues. Trimming stripped 1 base from V and 7 bases from J, with 11 bases between. The CDR3 coding sequence is TGTGCCAGCAGCTTAGAGTCGGCAGGCAATTCACCCCTCCACTTT. Translating gives CASSLESAGNSPLHF.

This clonotype was observed many times. The chain links TRBV11-2 to TRBJ2-3; 7 nucleotides agree with TRBD1. This CDR3 contains 15 residues. Trimming cost V 5 bases and J 4 bases; bases outside gene matches: 9. CDR1 SGHAT and CDR2 FQNNGV come from the germline V gene. CDR3 protein: CASSARGPVADTQYF. The CDR3 DNA reads TGTGCCAGCAGCGCAAGGGGGCCGGTGGCAGATACGCAGTATTTT.

Points on this clonotype: Without the conserved terminal phenylalanine or tryptophan, this CDR3 likely stems from a read error. The chain joins TRBV2 to TRBJ1-2; D unclear. The germline V and J ends were trimmed by 6 bases and 11 bases, with 28 bases remaining between them. Per the germline V gene, CDR1 is SNHLY and CDR2 is FYNNEI. The CDR3 runs 16 residues. This CDR3 is CASSIQVGSPRYVYTG. CDR3 in DNA: TGTGCCAGCAGCATTCAGGTAGGCAGCCCCAGGTATGTGTACACCGGC.

As concerns this clonotype: Compared with germline, one end of the junction differs, possibly owing to a read error. The J gene is TRBJ2-1, the V gene TRBV7-2; D may match TRBD1 or TRBD2 (6 bases each). CDR1 SGHTA and CDR2 FQGNSA come from the germline V gene. The CDR3 loop spans 15 amino acids. DNA for the CDR3: TGTGCCAGCAGCTTCGTAGGGGGGCGGGACAATGGGCAGTTCTTC. This sequence encodes CASSFVGGRDNGQFF. The full variable domain, in which reference TRBV7-2 and TRBJ2-1 provide the parts outside the CDR3, is GAGVSQSPSNKVTEKGKDVELRCDPISGHTALYWYRQSLGQGLEFLIYFQGNSAPDKSGLPSDRFSAERTGGSVSTLTIQRTQQEDSAVYLCASSFVGGRDNGQFFGPGTRLTVL.

This clonotype was detected ten times or more. The rearrangement links TRBV9 to TRBJ2-4; tentative D call: TRBD2 (6 bases). Germline CDR1 and CDR2: SGDLS and YYNGEE. CDR3 length equals 15 residues. V was trimmed by 3 bases and J by 2 bases, leaving 12 bases between them. The CDR3, as DNA: TGTGCCAGCAGCGCGGGGGACGGATCCAAAAACATTCAGTACTTC. It yields the protein CASSAGDGSKNIQYF.

The chain is built from TRBV20-1 and TRBJ2-5; no reliable D call. Trimming removed 0 bases at V and 3 bases at J, with 8 bases between. Germline CDR1 is DFQATT and CDR2 is SNEGSKA (reference sequence). CDR3 size: 13 residues. Written as DNA, the CDR3 is TGCAGTGCTAGAGATCTGGCAGAAGAGACCCAGTACTTC. Its protein is CSARDLAEETQYF.

In regard to this clonotype: Because the CDR3's place on the DNA is in doubt, the DNA is left out and the CDR3 is given as listed by TCRdb. The rearrangement joins TRBV24-1 to TRBJ1-3. CDR1 and CDR2 (germline): KGHDR, SFDVKD. The length of the CDR3 is 23 amino acids, counting both ends. The CDR3 reads CAHPEDSSFYICSASRELDTIYF.

In this sample, this clonotype turned up a few times. This rearrangement joins TRBV24-1 to TRBJ2-1; D assignment may be TRBD1 or TRBD2 (7 bases each). Looked up from germline, CDR1 is KGHDR and CDR2 is SFDVKD. V shed 0 bases and J shed 6 bases, with 17 bases lying between them. This CDR3 is 17 amino acids long. The CDR3 loop is CATSDLRGGAGGNEQFF. CDR3 coding DNA: TGTGCCACCAGTGATTTGAGAGGGGGGGCAGGGGGCAATGAGCAGTTCTTC.

In DNA form, the CDR3 reads TGTGCCAGCAGCTCAGAGAGAAAGACCCAGTACTTC. Its translation is CASSSERKTQYF. The chain couples TRBV11-2 to TRBJ2-5; D not resolved. V gave up 4 bases and J gave up 6 bases, with 9 bases separating them. Germline V CDR1 and CDR2: SGHAT, FQNNGV. The CDR3 has 12 amino acids.

V and J are TRBV24-1 and TRBJ1-1; D might be TRBD1 (6 bases). The CDR3 loop spans 13 amino acids. The V end lost 4 bases, the J end lost 8 bases, and 13 bases lay between the germline ends. Germline V lookup: CDR1 KGHDR, CDR2 SFDVKD. CDR3 protein: CATSDQQGKEAFF. The DNA of the CDR3 is TGTGCCACCAGTGACCAACAGGGCAAGGAAGCTTTCTTT.